These 26 T cell receptor beta chains share one sample of origin, sequenced in a study of T cell responses to AZD1222 COVID-19 vaccine. The protocol was immunoSEQ multiplex PCR, while the TCRdb copy is restricted to in-frame clones and leaves out a portion. The data contain some 130,000 clones, around 93% of them singletons. This material consisted of peripheral blood, taken on day 0 of AZD1222 vaccination. Receptors were obtained from an adult in good health.

Concerning this clone: The sample contains more than one DNA sequence encoding this CDR3. The chain joins TRBV9 to TRBJ2-7; D might be TRBD2 (6 bases). V lost 0 bases and J 3 bases, leaving 10 bases between the germline ends. From germline, CDR1 is SGDLS and CDR2 YYNGEE. This CDR3 has 14 residues. The CDR3 bases are TGTGCCAGCAGCGTAGGTCAGGGAGGCTACGAGCAGTACTTC. This sequence encodes CASSVGQGGYEQYF.

This clone was picked up one time. The DNA for the CDR3 is TGTGCCAGCAGTAGGGGGGGACGGAATTCACCCCTCCACTTT. This codes for CASSRGGRNSPLHF. The chain employs TRBV28 and TRBJ1-6; a weak D match, TRBD1 (6 bases). Germline values: CDR1 MDHEN, CDR2 SYDVKM. The CDR3 has 14 residues. With 5 bases removed from V and 7 bases from J, the gap between germline ends came to 12 bases.

Written as DNA, the CDR3 is TGTGCCAGCAGCGTAGCCGGAACAAATTCACCCCTCCACTTT. Amino acid sequence: CASSVAGTNSPLHF. V usage is TRBV9 and J usage is TRBJ1-6; D not certain. Germline values: CDR1 SGDLS, CDR2 YYNGEE. CDR3 length: 14 residues. The V gene lost 0 bases and the J gene lost 7 bases, with 8 bases spanning the gap. The full variable domain, with the rest looked up from reference TRBV9 and TRBJ1-6, is DSGVTQTPKHLITATGQRVTLRCSPRSGDLSVYWYQQSLDQGLQFLIQYYNGEERAKGNILERFSAQQFPDLHSELNLSSLELGDSALYFCASSVAGTNSPLHFGNGTRLTVT.

This chain links TRBV6-6 with TRBJ2-1, with a possible D match to TRBD1 (6 bases). The V gene's germline CDR1 is MNHNY and CDR2 SVGAGI (reference sequence). This CDR3 region has 14 residues. Trimming pared 4 bases from V and 10 bases from J, leaving 17 bases between. The CDR3 here is CASSSNNRVGEQFF. The CDR3 bases are TGTGCCAGCAGTTCGAACAACAGGGTCGGGGAGCAGTTCTTC.

The chain employs TRBV7-3 and TRBJ1-1; the match to TRBD1 covers 7 bases. Germline V gene lookup returns CDR1 SGHTA and CDR2 FQGTGA. CDR3 length: 15 residues. Trimming cost V 4 bases and J 3 bases; bases outside gene matches: 8. The CDR3 coding sequence is TGTGCCAGCAGCTCTGACAGGGCCGTTCACACTGAAGCTTTCTTT. It encodes CASSSDRAVHTEAFF.

This chain joins TRBV2 and TRBJ2-3; 12 bases line up with TRBD2. Per germline, CDR1 SNHLY and CDR2 FYNNEI. Trimming cost V 3 bases and J 1 base; bases outside gene matches: 5. The CDR3 covers 17 residues. The CDR3 DNA sequence: TGTGCCAGCAGTGATTCCGGACTAGCGGGGCGCACAGATACGCAGTATTTT. This codes for CASSDSGLAGRTDTQYF.

The J gene is TRBJ2-7, the V gene TRBV18; D may be TRBD1 or TRBD2 (5 bases each). CDR3 size: 14 residues. The V end was cut by 6 bases, the J end by 3 bases, with 15 bases between. Germline CDR1 and CDR2: KGHSH and LQKENI. DNA of the CDR3: TGTGCCAGCTCCCCAGGGACGGTAAACTACGAGCAGTACTTC. This codes for CASSPGTVNYEQYF. The complete variable domain, with remaining parts taken from reference TRBV18 and TRBJ2-7, reads NAGVMQNPRHLVRRRGQEARLRCSPMKGHSHVYWYRQLPEEGLKFMVYLQKENIIDESGMPKERFSAEFPKEGPSILRIQQVVRGDSAAYFCASSPGTVNYEQYFGPGTRLTVT.

The chain links TRBV5-1 to TRBJ1-2; 7 bases match TRBD1. With V trimmed by 2 bases and J by 8 bases, 9 bases remained unmatched. Germline-derived CDR1 and CDR2 are SGHRS and YFSETQ. This CDR3 contains 14 residues. The CDR3 nucleotides are TGCGCCAGCAGCTTCCTTGGGACAGAGGAAGGCTACACCTTC. Translation gives CASSFLGTEEGYTF.

The chain links TRBV6-6 to TRBJ1-2; D is ambiguous. CDR1 and CDR2 (germline): MNHNY, SVGAGI (reference sequence). The CDR3 consists of 14 residues. Trimming shortened V by 0 bases and J by 0 bases, and 5 bases separated the two germline ends. The CDR3 nucleotides read TGTGCCAGCAGTTACTCGTTAGCTAACTATGGCTACACCTTC. Translating gives CASSYSLANYGYTF.

The chain employs TRBV6-6 and TRBJ1-2; weak D call: TRBD1 (5 bases). The ends were cut back, 7 bases at V and 7 bases at J, with 10 bases in the middle. Germline CDR1 is MNHNY and CDR2 is SVGAGI (reference sequence). This CDR3 has 11 amino acids. The CDR3 nucleotides are TGTGCCAGCACCACGGGGCTTGGCTACACCTTC. Its protein product is CASTTGLGYTF.

The chain links TRBV6-5 to TRBJ1-5, with 7 positions matching TRBD1. CDR3 length: 14 amino acids. J was trimmed by 7 bases and V by 6 bases; bases with no gene match: 9. Per the germline V gene, CDR1 is MNHEY and CDR2 is SVGAGI. The CDR3 coding sequence is TGTGCCAGCAGCTTGACAGGGTTTCACCAGCCCCAGCATTTT. Translating it yields CASSLTGFHQPQHF.

The chain joins TRBV24-1 to TRBJ1-5; D ambiguous. V gave up 1 base and J gave up 9 bases, with 6 bases separating them. The CDR3 extends over 12 amino acids. Germline CDR1 is KGHDR and CDR2 is SFDVKD. CDR3 nucleotides: TGTGCCACCAGTGATTTTGGGTGGCCCCAGCATTTT. The encoded protein is CATSDFGWPQHF.

This CDR3 reads CASSLVYSKGNQPQHF. The CDR3 DNA reads TGTGCCAGCAGCTTAGTTTACAGTAAAGGCAATCAGCCCCAGCATTTT. The rearrangement uses TRBV7-8 and TRBJ1-5; D is unclear. V was cut by 1 base and J by 2 bases, with 12 bases left in between. This CDR3 is built from 16 residues. Germline CDR1 and CDR2: SGHVS and FQNEAQ.

This chain joins TRBV5-1 and TRBJ2-1; 12 bases line up with TRBD2. This CDR3 region has 18 residues. Germline-derived CDR1 and CDR2 are SGHRS and YFSETQ. V dropped 0 bases and J dropped 3; count of bases not matched to a gene: 7. In nucleotides, the CDR3 is TGCGCCAGCAGCTTGGGTGGTGAGGGACTAGCGGGCTACAATGAGCAGTTCTTC. Amino acid sequence: CASSLGGEGLAGYNEQFF. The full variable domain, in which reference TRBV5-1 and TRBJ2-1 provide the parts outside the CDR3, is KAGVTQTPRYLIKTRGQQVTLSCSPISGHRSVSWYQQTPGQGLQFLFEYFSETQRNKGNFPGRFSGRQFSNSRSEMNVSTLELGDSALYLCASSLGGEGLAGYNEQFFGPGTRLTVL.

The chain couples TRBV27 to TRBJ1-3; no reliable D call. Trimming stripped 6 bases from V and 4 bases from J, with 13 bases between. This CDR3 region has 14 residues. The germline V gene encodes CDR1 MNHEY and CDR2 SMNVEV (reference sequence). This CDR3 reads CASRPTKPGNTIYF. For the CDR3, the DNA is TGTGCCAGCAGGCCAACTAAACCCGGAAACACCATATATTTT.

There are a few counts of this clone. J is TRBJ2-7 and V is TRBV28, with D perhaps matching TRBD1 (6 bases). This CDR3 is built from 14 residues. Germline CDR1 reads MDHEN; CDR2 reads SYDVKM. The V gene lost 5 bases and the J gene lost 7 bases, with 18 bases spanning the gap. Here the CDR3 reads CASSGGQGPGEQYF. The CDR3 bases are TGTGCCAGCAGTGGGGGACAAGGACCCGGGGAGCAGTACTTC.

The chain has TRBV5-6 and TRBJ2-1, with TRBD1 matching 8 bases. Germline V gene lookup returns CDR1 SGHDT and CDR2 YYEEEE. V lost 2 bases and J lost 9; bases outside the gene matches: 13. The CDR3 extends over 16 amino acids. The CDR3 is CASSFAGGLSYGEQFF. The DNA of the CDR3 is TGTGCCAGCAGCTTCGCAGGGGGCCTTTCATACGGTGAGCAGTTCTTC.

The chain employs TRBV5-6 and TRBJ2-5, with D perhaps matching TRBD1 (5 bases). CDR3 length: 15 residues. The V gene's germline CDR1 is SGHDT and CDR2 YYEEEE. V was shortened by 0 bases and J by 4 bases, with 13 bases between the two germline ends. CDR3 in amino acids: CASSLVQGLGETQYF. CDR3 in DNA: TGTGCCAGCAGCTTGGTCCAGGGTTTAGGAGAGACCCAGTACTTC.

The chain uses TRBV11-3 and TRBJ2-1; no reliable D call. V lost 3 bases and J lost 10, with 19 bases in between. CDR1 SGHNT and CDR2 YENEEA come from the germline V gene. This CDR3 comprises 15 residues. The CDR3 spells CASSFVAGPGEEQFF. CDR3 coding DNA: TGTGCCAGCAGCTTTGTGGCAGGTCCTGGCGAAGAGCAGTTCTTC.

This clone has a handful of counts. The CDR3 reads CASSPPGQAPVTF. CDR3 sequence (DNA): TGTGCCAGCAGTCCCCCGGGACAGGCACCTGTTACCTTC. The V call is TRBV2, the J call TRBJ1-2, with 8 positions matching TRBD1. Losses at the gene ends were 5 bases for V and 14 bases for J; bases not matched to a gene: 13. CDR3 length equals 13 residues. Germline-derived CDR1 and CDR2 are SNHLY and FYNNEI.

The chain uses TRBV7-9 and TRBJ1-1; no firm D call. Germline CDR1 is SEHNR and CDR2 is FQNEAQ (reference sequence). Trimming took off 5 bases at V and 0 bases at J, with 16 bases between the two ends. The CDR3 spans 16 residues. The CDR3 DNA follows: TGTGCCAGCAGCACCGACACCCTGGTAATGAACACTGAAGCTTTCTTT. Its protein is CASSTDTLVMNTEAFF.

This clone has just a few counts. The gene calls are TRBV12-3 or TRBV12-4 and TRBJ1-1, with D possibly TRBD1 on 5 matching bases. Trimming shortened V by 1 base and J by 11 bases, and 14 bases separated the two germline ends. This CDR3 region has 13 residues. CDR3 sequence (DNA): TGTGCCAGCAGTTTAGTAGACAGATCCGAGGCTTTCTTT. It encodes CASSLVDRSEAFF.

V usage is TRBV20-1 and J usage is TRBJ2-1; 9 bases are shared with TRBD1. V lost 3 bases and J lost 10; bases outside the gene matches: 16. The V gene's germline CDR1 is DFQATT and CDR2 SNEGSKA (reference sequence). The CDR3 is 16 residues long. The CDR3 loop is CSASAPVQTGGGEQFF. CDR3 in DNA: TGCAGTGCTAGTGCCCCTGTCCAAACAGGGGGCGGGGAGCAGTTCTTC.

The V and J genes are TRBV11-2 and TRBJ1-3; D is unclear. The CDR3 covers 12 residues. The V end lost 3 bases, the J end lost 9 bases, and 9 bases lay between the germline ends. CDR1 SGHAT and CDR2 FQNNGV come from the germline V gene. CDR3: CASSFRWGTIYF. CDR3 in DNA: TGTGCCAGCAGCTTCCGCTGGGGCACCATATATTTT.

The gene calls are TRBV4-1 and TRBJ2-1, with D possibly matching TRBD1 (5 bases). The CDR3 covers 12 residues. Trimming left V 4 bases short and J 8 bases short, with 9 bases between. Looked up from germline, CDR1 is MGHRA and CDR2 is YSYEKL. The CDR3: CASSLGDHEQFF. CDR3 bases: TGCGCCAGCAGCCTAGGGGATCATGAGCAGTTCTTC.

This clone was seen only once. The CDR3: CASSLGAYEQYF. The CDR3 coding sequence is TGTGCCAGCAGCTTAGGGGCCTACGAGCAGTACTTC. This chain connects TRBV11-3 to TRBJ2-7; D uncertain. With 1 base removed from V and 2 bases from J, the gap between germline ends came to 3 bases. This CDR3 spans 12 amino acids. CDR1 and CDR2 from the germline V gene are SGHNT and YENEEA.